What follows are 28 T cell receptor beta chains derived from one specimen sequenced in a study of T-cell memory formation after mild COVID-19. TCRdb fed the 5' RACE reads into MiXCR, producing one record per CDR3 protein. The table lists some 600,000 distinct CDR3 sequences, 17% of them singletons, with around 7.8% in the top ten. What was sequenced was PBMCs or a T cell subset sorted from them (not recorded which). The receptors were sampled from an adult woman who had mild COVID-19 (a few samples of this study predate the infection). Cell type and time point are not known.

This chain connects TRBV7-2 to TRBJ1-3; TRBD1 matches 8 bases. Germline CDR1 reads SGHTA; CDR2 reads FQGNSA. CDR3 size: 16 residues. V was clipped by 5 bases and J by 0 bases; unmatched bases: 6. The CDR3 is CASSHRQGLSGNTIYF. DNA of the CDR3: TGTGCCAGCAGCCATAGACAGGGGCTCTCTGGAAACACCATATATTTT.

This clonotype was counted many times. The chain couples TRBV28 to TRBJ2-2; no definite D call. Trimming took 8 bases from V and 5 from J, leaving 9 bases between them. The CDR3 contains 12 residues. In germline, CDR1 is MDHEN, CDR2 SYDVKM. The CDR3 loop reads CASRARTGELFF. Written as DNA, the CDR3 is TGTGCCAGCCGAGCGAGGACCGGGGAGCTGTTTTTT. Drawing the rest from reference TRBV28 and TRBJ2-2, the complete variable domain is DVKVTQSSRYLVKRTGEKVFLECVQDMDHENMFWYRQDPGLGLRLIYFSYDVKMKEKGDIPEGYSVSREKKERFSLILESASTNQTSMYLCASRARTGELFFGEGSRLTVL.

In this sample, this clonotype turned up a few times. This chain links TRBV7-9 with TRBJ1-1, with a tentative D call TRBD1 (5 bases). Germline CDR1 reads SEHNR; CDR2 reads FQNEAQ (reference sequence). The ends were cut back, 8 bases at V and 6 bases at J, with 10 bases in the middle. This CDR3 comprises 11 residues. The DNA for the CDR3 is TGTGCCAGCCGGAAAGGGGCTGAAGCTTTCTTT. Translated, it gives CASRKGAEAFF.

The table lists this clonotype with a few counts. CDR3 sequence (DNA): TGTGCCAGCAGCGCGAACAGGGGTCAAGGAGCCAAAAACATTCAGTACTTC. Its translation is CASSANRGQGAKNIQYF. This chain uses TRBV9 with TRBJ2-4, with 7 bases identical to TRBD1. Looked up from germline, CDR1 is SGDLS and CDR2 is YYNGEE. The junction had 9 bases not matched to a gene; V was cut back by 3 bases and J by 0 bases. CDR3 length equals 17 residues.

The V and J genes are TRBV4-1 and TRBJ1-2, with D hard to call. V was cut by 4 bases and J by 2 bases, with 14 bases left in between. The CDR3 consists of 15 residues. Germline-derived CDR1 and CDR2 are MGHRA and YSYEKL. Here the CDR3 DNA reads TGCGCCAGCAGCCCCCAAGGGATCTTGAACTATGGCTACACCTTC. Translated, it gives CASSPQGILNYGYTF.

This chain connects TRBV12-3 or TRBV12-4 to TRBJ1-2; TRBD1 might be the D (6 bases). There are 14 residues in the CDR3. V lost 6 bases and J 6 bases, leaving 17 bases between the germline ends. The CDR3 spells CASRLQGRGDGYTF. CDR3 in DNA: TGTGCCAGCAGACTACAGGGTAGGGGTGATGGCTACACCTTC.

The chain couples TRBV6-6 to TRBJ2-2, with TRBD2 identical over 15 bases. From germline, CDR1 is MNHNY and CDR2 SVGAGI (reference sequence). The CDR3 is made up of 20 amino acids. J lost 2 bases, V lost 4 bases, and 11 bases had no gene match. CDR3 protein: CASSSSGLAGGDGNTGELFF. The CDR3 coding sequence is TGTGCCAGCAGTTCATCGGGACTAGCGGGGGGCGACGGAAACACCGGGGAGCTGTTTTTT.

The V and J genes are TRBV7-2 and TRBJ1-1; 7 bases align to TRBD1. Germline-derived CDR1 and CDR2 are SGHTA and FQGNSA. The CDR3 is made up of 15 amino acids. J was trimmed by 5 bases and V by 3 bases; bases with no gene match: 9. In DNA, the CDR3 is TGTGCCAGCAGCTTTCTCGCTACAGGGGAGACTGAAGCTTTCTTT. Amino acid sequence: CASSFLATGETEAFF.

This clonotype was seen a few times. V gene TRBV12-3 or TRBV12-4 combines with J gene TRBJ2-4; no clear D gene. Trimming took off 3 bases at V and 1 base at J, with 10 bases between the two ends. The CDR3 runs to 15 residues. The CDR3 region has the DNA TGTGCCAGCAGTTTGTGGGGAACCGCCAAAAACATTCAGTACTTC. Translating gives CASSLWGTAKNIQYF.

The V and J genes are TRBV5-4 and TRBJ1-5; 11 nucleotides match TRBD1. V shed 4 bases and J 6 bases; nucleotides not matched to a gene: 6. Germline V CDR1 and CDR2: SGHNT, YYREEE (reference sequence). CDR3 length: 15 residues. CDR3 in amino acids: CASSVDRGQGQPQHF. CDR3 nucleotides: TGTGCCAGCAGCGTGGACAGGGGGCAGGGTCAGCCCCAGCATTTT.

This sequence joins TRBV5-1 and TRBJ2-1; D remains unclear. The CDR3 is 15 amino acids. Trimming removed 0 bases at V and 3 bases at J, with 10 bases between. The germline CDR1 and CDR2 sequences are SGHRS and YFSETQ. CDR3 region: CASSLAYQHYNEQFF. For the CDR3, the DNA is TGCGCCAGCAGCTTGGCCTATCAGCACTACAATGAGCAGTTCTTC.

V gene TRBV5-1 combines with J gene TRBJ1-1; a weak D match, TRBD1 (5 bases). The length of the CDR3 is 12 residues. The germline V gene encodes CDR1 SGHRS and CDR2 YFSETQ. V gave up 3 bases and J gave up 4 bases, with 7 bases separating them. The CDR3: CASSSGTTEAFF. The CDR3 nucleotides are TGCGCCAGCAGCTCAGGGACCACTGAAGCTTTCTTT.

A few counts support this clonotype. This chain connects TRBV9 to TRBJ1-2; no clear D. From germline, CDR1 is SGDLS and CDR2 YYNGEE. This CDR3 contains 11 residues. V dropped 4 bases and J dropped 5 bases, with 6 bases sitting between them. The CDR3 nucleotides are TGTGCCAGCAGCAACGGTTATGGCTACACCTTC. Its protein product is CASSNGYGYTF. The full variable domain, its missing parts supplied by reference TRBV9 and TRBJ1-2, is DSGVTQTPKHLITATGQRVTLRCSPRSGDLSVYWYQQSLDQGLQFLIQYYNGEERAKGNILERFSAQQFPDLHSELNLSSLELGDSALYFCASSNGYGYTFGSGTRLTVV.

The V and J genes are TRBV4-1 and TRBJ1-2; 8 positions agree with TRBD1. Trimming removed 6 bases from V and 5 bases from J; junction bases left unmatched: 2. Germline assignment: CDR1 MGHRA and CDR2 YSYEKL. CDR3 length: 12 residues. CDR3 sequence: CASRGQDYGYTF. CDR3 in DNA: TGCGCCAGCAGGGGACAGGATTATGGCTACACCTTC.

V is TRBV28 and J is TRBJ1-2; TRBD1 matches at 10 bases. Germline values: CDR1 MDHEN, CDR2 SYDVKM. Germline trimming cut 4 bases from V and 8 bases from J; bases unmatched to any gene: 16. This CDR3 region has 17 residues. The CDR3 here is CASSSPGTGALTRGYTF. Written as DNA, the CDR3 is TGTGCCAGCAGTTCCCCGGGGACAGGGGCCCTGACTCGAGGCTACACCTTC.

The V and J genes are TRBV12-3 or TRBV12-4 and TRBJ1-3; perhaps TRBD1 as D (5 bases). Trimming cost V 4 bases and J 8 bases, with 15 bases left between them. This CDR3 comprises 14 residues. The CDR3 DNA reads as TGTGCCAGCAGTTCCCGGGACGGAGATCACACCATATATTTT. Protein: CASSSRDGDHTIYF.

This clonotype was seen only a few times. For the CDR3, the DNA is TGTGCCAGCAGCCCCCTCACCGGGACGCTAGGAAGTAGCTACACCTTC. This gives the protein CASSPLTGTLGSSYTF. The chain employs TRBV11-2 and TRBJ1-2, with D perhaps TRBD1 (5 bases). V gave up 5 bases and J gave up 9 bases, with 25 bases separating them. This CDR3 is 16 amino acids long. Germline V lookup: CDR1 SGHAT, CDR2 FQNNGV.

This clonotype has a handful of counts. The chain has TRBV5-5 and TRBJ1-1; 10 bases match TRBD1. The ends lost 4 bases at V and 5 bases at J; junction bases unmatched: 8. The CDR3 has 15 residues. Germline assignment: CDR1 SGHKS and CDR2 YYEKEE (reference sequence). The CDR3 coding sequence is TGTGCCAGCAGCCCCGACAGGGGGCGGATGACTGAAGCTTTCTTT. Residues: CASSPDRGRMTEAFF.

The chain links TRBV29-1 to TRBJ2-1; perhaps TRBD2 as D (6 bases). Trimming pared 0 bases from V and 6 bases from J, leaving 12 bases between. The CDR3 covers 14 residues. CDR1 and CDR2 (germline): SQVTM, ANQGSEA. CDR3: CSVEEPSRGNEQFF. CDR3 DNA: TGCAGCGTTGAAGAACCCTCGCGGGGCAATGAGCAGTTCTTC.

This clonotype showed up just a few times. The chain has TRBV6-5 and TRBJ2-2; D is ambiguous. From germline, CDR1 is MNHEY and CDR2 SVGAGI. V lost 8 bases to trimming and J lost 2 bases, with 9 bases between them. CDR3 length equals 13 residues. CDR3: CASAATNTGELFF. For the CDR3, the DNA is TGTGCCAGCGCTGCCACTAACACCGGGGAGCTGTTTTTT.

This clonotype was counted between two and nine times. This chain connects TRBV10-3 to TRBJ2-2; unclear D gene. V lost 5 bases and J 0 bases, leaving 10 bases between the germline ends. CDR3 length: 15 residues. CDR1 and CDR2 (germline): ENHRY, SYGVKD. The CDR3 region has the DNA TGTGCCATCAGTTCCTGGGTTCCGAACACCGGGGAGCTGTTTTTT. As protein: CAISSWVPNTGELFF.

This clonotype was detected once. The genes are TRBV4-1 and TRBJ1-3; no clear D gene. CDR3 length: 15 amino acids. Germline CDR1 MGHRA, CDR2 YSYEKL. V dropped 1 base and J dropped 0 bases, with 7 bases sitting between them. The CDR3 is CASSQGLNSGNTIYF. The CDR3 DNA reads TGCGCCAGCAGCCAAGGTCTCAACTCTGGAAACACCATATATTTT.

The table lists this clonotype with a count of one. The chain links TRBV5-1 to TRBJ1-3; D is unclear. This CDR3 region has 15 residues. Germline V lookup: CDR1 SGHRS, CDR2 YFSETQ. V was trimmed by 0 bases and J by 3 bases, leaving 10 bases between them. The CDR3 spells CASSLASDVGNTIYF. The CDR3 nucleotides read TGCGCCAGCAGCTTGGCGAGCGACGTTGGAAACACCATATATTTT.

This clonotype came up a few times. The chain couples TRBV7-6 to TRBJ1-2; 7 bases match TRBD1. J was trimmed by 11 bases and V by 5 bases; bases with no gene match: 29. Per the germline V gene, CDR1 is SGHVS and CDR2 is FNYEAQ. CDR3 length equals 19 residues. CDR3 protein: CASSQENRGPGIWLWLYTF. The DNA for the CDR3 is TGTGCCAGCAGCCAGGAAAACAGGGGACCGGGGATCTGGCTATGGCTATACACCTTC.

The chain recombines TRBV12-3 or TRBV12-4 with TRBJ2-3, with 13 positions matching TRBD2. The CDR3 has 16 amino acids. V was clipped by 4 bases and J by 3 bases; unmatched bases: 4. CDR3 bases: TGTGCCAGCAGTTCAGGGACTAGCGGGAAAACAGATACGCAGTATTTT. Its protein is CASSSGTSGKTDTQYF.

V and J are TRBV24-1 and TRBJ2-7; D gene uncertain. This CDR3 spans 14 amino acids. V lost 4 bases to trimming and J lost 4 bases, with 13 bases between them. Germline V gene data show CDR1 as KGHDR and CDR2 as SFDVKD. Here the CDR3 reads CATSDSPPKYEQYF. As DNA, the CDR3 is TGTGCCACCAGTGACAGTCCCCCCAAATACGAGCAGTACTTC.

This clonotype occurred a few times. The CDR3 is CSVGVSNRLEAFF. CDR3 DNA sequence: TGCAGCGTGGGAGTATCAAACCGACTTGAAGCTTTCTTT. The chain couples TRBV29-1 to TRBJ1-1; D gene unclear. V shed 6 bases and J shed 7 bases, with 18 bases lying between them. This CDR3 spans 13 amino acids. Germline V CDR1 and CDR2: SQVTM, ANQGSEA.

This chain joins TRBV5-1 and TRBJ1-2, with D unresolved. Germline V gene lookup returns CDR1 SGHRS and CDR2 YFSETQ. The CDR3 loop spans 12 amino acids. V was shortened by 4 bases and J by 7 bases, with 11 bases between the two germline ends. CDR3 amino acids: CASSPQVAGYTF. In DNA form, the CDR3 reads TGCGCCAGCAGCCCCCAGGTAGCTGGCTACACCTTC.